Sequencing of this T cell receptor (beta chain) was carried out in a study of shared clonotypes between healthy human individuals. Study summary: Donor ages ranged 18 to 49 years: two women, a few men. General study results and limits: Non-shared clonotypes had lower generation probabilities than clonotypes shared by all four sorted-subset donors. Sample collection involved blood only; tissue repertoires are likely different.

About this clone: Its antigen is currently unknown.

Only in-frame clones appear in the TCRdb table, and some are missing; sequencing was by immunoSEQ multiplex PCR. This sample has a few million clones, with 92% found just once. The CDR3 runs to 16 residues. Per the germline V gene, CDR1 is MRHNA and CDR2 is SNTAGT. Trimming removed 6 bases from V and 7 bases from J; junction bases left unmatched: 9. The clonotype originates from a man younger than 30 in good health. Some clones in this sample may be carry-over from other donors' samples. The sample consisted of naive CD4+ T cells from PBMCs. Subset defined: CD45RA+ positively selected. J is TRBJ2-3 and V is TRBV6-4; 14 positions match TRBD2. CDR3: CASSLGTSGSSYTQYF. CDR3 coding DNA: TGTGCCAGCAGCCTTGGGACTAGCGGGAGTAGCTATACGCAGTATTTT.